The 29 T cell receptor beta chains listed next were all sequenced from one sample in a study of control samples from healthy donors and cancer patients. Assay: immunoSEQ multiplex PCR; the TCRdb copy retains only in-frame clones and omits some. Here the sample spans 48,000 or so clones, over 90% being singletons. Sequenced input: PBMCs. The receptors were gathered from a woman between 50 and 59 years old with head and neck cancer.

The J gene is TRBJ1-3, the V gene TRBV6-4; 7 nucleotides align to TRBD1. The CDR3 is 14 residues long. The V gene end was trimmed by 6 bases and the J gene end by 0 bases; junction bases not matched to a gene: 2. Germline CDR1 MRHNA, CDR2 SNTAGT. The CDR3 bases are TGTGCCAGCAGCGGGACAGTCTCTGGAAACACCATATATTTT. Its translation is CASSGTVSGNTIYF.

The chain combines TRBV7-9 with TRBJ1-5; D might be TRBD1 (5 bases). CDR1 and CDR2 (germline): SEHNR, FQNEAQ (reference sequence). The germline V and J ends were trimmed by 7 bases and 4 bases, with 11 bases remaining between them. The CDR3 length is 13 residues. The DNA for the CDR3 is TGTGCCAGCACCCTGGGGGGGAATCAGCCCCAGCATTTT. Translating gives CASTLGGNQPQHF.

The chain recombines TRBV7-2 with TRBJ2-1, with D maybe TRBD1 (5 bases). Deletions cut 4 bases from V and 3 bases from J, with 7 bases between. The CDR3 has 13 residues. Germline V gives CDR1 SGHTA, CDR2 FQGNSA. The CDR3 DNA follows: TGTGCCAGCAGCTCCGACAGCTACAATGAGCAGTTCTTC. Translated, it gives CASSSDSYNEQFF.

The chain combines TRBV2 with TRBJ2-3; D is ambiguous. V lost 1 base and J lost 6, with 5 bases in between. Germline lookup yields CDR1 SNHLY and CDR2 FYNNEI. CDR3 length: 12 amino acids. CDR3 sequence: CASSEGSDTQYF. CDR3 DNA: TGTGCCAGCAGTGAAGGGTCCGATACGCAGTATTTT.

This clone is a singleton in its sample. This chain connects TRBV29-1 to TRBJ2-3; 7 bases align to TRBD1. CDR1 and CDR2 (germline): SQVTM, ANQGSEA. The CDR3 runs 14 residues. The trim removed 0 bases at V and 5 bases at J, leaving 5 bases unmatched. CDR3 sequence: CSVEDMAGGDTQYF. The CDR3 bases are TGCAGCGTTGAAGATATGGCAGGGGGAGATACGCAGTATTTT.

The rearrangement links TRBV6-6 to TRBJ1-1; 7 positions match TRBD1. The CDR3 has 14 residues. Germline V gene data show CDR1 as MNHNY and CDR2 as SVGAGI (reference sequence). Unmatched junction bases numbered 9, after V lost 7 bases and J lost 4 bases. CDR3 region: CASTRTGAPTEAFF. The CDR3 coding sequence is TGTGCCAGCACCCGGACAGGAGCACCCACTGAAGCTTTCTTT.

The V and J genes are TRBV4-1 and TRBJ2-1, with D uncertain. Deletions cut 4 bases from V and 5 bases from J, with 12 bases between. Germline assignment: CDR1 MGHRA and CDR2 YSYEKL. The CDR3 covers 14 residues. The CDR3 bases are TGCGCCAGCAGCCCCACCCAGTCCCACAATGAGCAGTTCTTC. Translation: CASSPTQSHNEQFF.

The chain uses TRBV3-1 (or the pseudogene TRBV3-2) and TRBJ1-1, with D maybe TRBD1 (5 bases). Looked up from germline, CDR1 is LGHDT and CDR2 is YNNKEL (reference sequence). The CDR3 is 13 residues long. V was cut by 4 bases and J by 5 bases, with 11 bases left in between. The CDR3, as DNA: TGTGCCAGCAGCCGTCAGGGAGGGACTGAAGCTTTCTTT. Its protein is CASSRQGGTEAFF.

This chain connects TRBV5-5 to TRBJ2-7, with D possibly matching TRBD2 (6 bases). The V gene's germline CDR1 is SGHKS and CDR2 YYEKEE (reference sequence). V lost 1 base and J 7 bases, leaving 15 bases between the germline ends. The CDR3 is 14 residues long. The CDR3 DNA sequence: TGTGCCAGCAGCTTGAATTTTGTGGGGGGAGAGCAGTACTTC. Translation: CASSLNFVGGEQYF. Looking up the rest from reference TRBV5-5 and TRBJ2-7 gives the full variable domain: DAGVTQSPTHLIKTRGQQVTLRCSPISGHKSVSWYQQVLGQGPQFIFQYYEKEERGRGNFPDRFSARQFPNYSSELNVNALLLGDSALYLCASSLNFVGGEQYFGPGTRLTVT.

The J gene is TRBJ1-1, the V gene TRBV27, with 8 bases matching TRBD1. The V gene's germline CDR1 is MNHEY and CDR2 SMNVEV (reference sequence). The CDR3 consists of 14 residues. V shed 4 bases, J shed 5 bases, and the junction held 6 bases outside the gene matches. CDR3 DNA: TGTGCCAGCAGTTCAGGGGGCTTAAGAACTGAAGCTTTCTTT. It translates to CASSSGGLRTEAFF.

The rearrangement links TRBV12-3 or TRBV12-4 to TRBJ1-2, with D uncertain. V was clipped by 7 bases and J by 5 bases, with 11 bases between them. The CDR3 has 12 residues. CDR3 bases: TGTGCCAGCAATACCTTGGGGTATGGCTACACCTTC. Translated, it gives CASNTLGYGYTF.

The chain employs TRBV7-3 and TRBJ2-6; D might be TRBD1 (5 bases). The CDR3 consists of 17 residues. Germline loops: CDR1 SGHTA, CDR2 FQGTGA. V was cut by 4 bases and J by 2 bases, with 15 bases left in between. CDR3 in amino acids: CASSSTVLGAGANVLTF. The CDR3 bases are TGTGCCAGCAGCTCGACAGTCCTGGGCGCTGGGGCCAACGTCCTGACTTTC.

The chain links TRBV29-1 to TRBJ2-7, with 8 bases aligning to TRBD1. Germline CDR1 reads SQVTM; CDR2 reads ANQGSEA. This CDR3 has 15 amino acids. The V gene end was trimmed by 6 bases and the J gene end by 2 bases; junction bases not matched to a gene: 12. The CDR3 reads CSVELQGAQPYEQYF. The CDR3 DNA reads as TGCAGCGTGGAGCTCCAGGGGGCCCAGCCCTACGAGCAGTACTTC.

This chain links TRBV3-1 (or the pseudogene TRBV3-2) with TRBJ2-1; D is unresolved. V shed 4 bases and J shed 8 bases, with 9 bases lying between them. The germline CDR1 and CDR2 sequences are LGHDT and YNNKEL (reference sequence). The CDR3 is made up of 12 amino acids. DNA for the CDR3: TGTGCCAGCAGCCCCCGAGGATATGAGCAGTTCTTC. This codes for CASSPRGYEQFF.

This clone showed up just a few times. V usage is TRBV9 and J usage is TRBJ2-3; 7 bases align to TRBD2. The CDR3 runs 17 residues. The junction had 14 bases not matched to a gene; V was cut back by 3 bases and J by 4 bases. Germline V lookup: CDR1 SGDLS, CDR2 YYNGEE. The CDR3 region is CASSDGVVGGPPDTQYF. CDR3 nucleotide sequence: TGTGCCAGCAGCGACGGGGTTGTGGGAGGGCCACCAGATACGCAGTATTTT.

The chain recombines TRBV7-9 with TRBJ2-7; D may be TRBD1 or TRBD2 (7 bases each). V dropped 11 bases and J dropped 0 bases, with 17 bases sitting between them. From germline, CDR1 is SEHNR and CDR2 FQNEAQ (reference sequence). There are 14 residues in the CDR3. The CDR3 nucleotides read TGTGCCTGGGGCAGGGGGGGGTACTCCTACGAGCAGTACTTC. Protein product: CAWGRGGYSYEQYF.

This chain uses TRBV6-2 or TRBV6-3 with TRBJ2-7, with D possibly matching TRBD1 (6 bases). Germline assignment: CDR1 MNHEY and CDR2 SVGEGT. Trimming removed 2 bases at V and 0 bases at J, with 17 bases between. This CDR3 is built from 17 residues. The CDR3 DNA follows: TGTGCCAGCAGTTACCGGGCCCTCCGGGACACCTCCTACGAGCAGTACTTC. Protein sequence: CASSYRALRDTSYEQYF.

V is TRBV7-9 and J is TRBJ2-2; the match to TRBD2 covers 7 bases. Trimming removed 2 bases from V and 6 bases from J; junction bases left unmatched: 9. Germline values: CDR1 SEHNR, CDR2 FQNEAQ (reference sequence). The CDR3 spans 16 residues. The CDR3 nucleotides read TGTGCCAGCAGCTTAAAAGCGGGAATTTTCCCCGGGGAGCTGTTTTTT. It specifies CASSLKAGIFPGELFF.

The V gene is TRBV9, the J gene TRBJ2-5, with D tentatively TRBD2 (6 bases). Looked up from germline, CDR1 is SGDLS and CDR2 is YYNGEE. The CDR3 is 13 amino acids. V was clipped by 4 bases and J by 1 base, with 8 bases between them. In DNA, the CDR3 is TGTGCCAGCAGCACGGGACTCCAAGAGACCCAGTACTTC. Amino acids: CASSTGLQETQYF.

CDR3 DNA: TGCGCCAGCAGCCCTGTAGGGACAGGTTTATCCTACGAGCAGTACTTC. This sequence encodes CASSPVGTGLSYEQYF. The chain recombines TRBV4-1 with TRBJ2-7, with TRBD1 identical over 8 bases. V lost 4 bases and J lost 1; bases outside the gene matches: 9. The CDR3 consists of 16 residues. Germline lookup yields CDR1 MGHRA and CDR2 YSYEKL.

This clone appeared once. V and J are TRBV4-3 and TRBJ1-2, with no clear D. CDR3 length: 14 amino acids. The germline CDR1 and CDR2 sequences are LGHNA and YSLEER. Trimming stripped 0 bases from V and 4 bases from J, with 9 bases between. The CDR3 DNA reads TGCGCCAGCAGCCAAGATCGCGACGGCTATGGCTACACCTTC. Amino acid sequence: CASSQDRDGYGYTF.

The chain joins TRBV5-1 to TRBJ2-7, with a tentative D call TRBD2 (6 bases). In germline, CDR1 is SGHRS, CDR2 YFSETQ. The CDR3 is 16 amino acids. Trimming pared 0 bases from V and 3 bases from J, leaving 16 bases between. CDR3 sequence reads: CASSLEAGLSIYEQYF. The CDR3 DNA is TGCGCCAGCAGCTTGGAGGCGGGGCTGTCTATCTACGAGCAGTACTTC.

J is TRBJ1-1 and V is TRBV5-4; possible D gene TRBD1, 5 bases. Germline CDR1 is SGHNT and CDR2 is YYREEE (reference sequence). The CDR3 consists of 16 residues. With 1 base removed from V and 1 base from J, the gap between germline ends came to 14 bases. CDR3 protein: CASSLPPGLKNTEAFF. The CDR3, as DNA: TGTGCCAGCAGCTTGCCACCGGGACTGAAGAACACTGAAGCTTTCTTT.

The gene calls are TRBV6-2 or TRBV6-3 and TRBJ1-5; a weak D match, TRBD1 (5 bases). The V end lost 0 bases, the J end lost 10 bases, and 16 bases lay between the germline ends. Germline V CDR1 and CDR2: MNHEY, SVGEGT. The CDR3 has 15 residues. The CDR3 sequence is CASSYSRAGQRPQHF. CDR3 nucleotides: TGTGCCAGCAGTTACTCGAGGGCAGGGCAGAGACCCCAGCATTTT.

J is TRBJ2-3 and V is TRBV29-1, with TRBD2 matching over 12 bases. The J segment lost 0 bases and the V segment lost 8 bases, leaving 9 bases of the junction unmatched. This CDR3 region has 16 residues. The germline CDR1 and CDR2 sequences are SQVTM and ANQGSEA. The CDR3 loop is CSPRVTSGRSTDTQYF. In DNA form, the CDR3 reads TGCAGCCCCCGTGTGACTAGCGGGAGAAGCACAGATACGCAGTATTTT.

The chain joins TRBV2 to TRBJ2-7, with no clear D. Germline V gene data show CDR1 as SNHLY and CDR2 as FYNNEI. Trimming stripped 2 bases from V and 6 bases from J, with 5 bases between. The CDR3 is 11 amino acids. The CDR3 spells CASSELGEQYF. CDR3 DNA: TGTGCCAGCAGTGAACTAGGCGAGCAGTACTTC.

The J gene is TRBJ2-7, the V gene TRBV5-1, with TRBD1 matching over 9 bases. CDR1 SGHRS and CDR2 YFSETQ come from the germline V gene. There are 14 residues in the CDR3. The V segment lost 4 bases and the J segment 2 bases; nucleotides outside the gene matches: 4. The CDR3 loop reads CASSGGDRAYEQYF. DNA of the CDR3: TGCGCCAGCAGCGGGGGGGACAGGGCCTACGAGCAGTACTTC.

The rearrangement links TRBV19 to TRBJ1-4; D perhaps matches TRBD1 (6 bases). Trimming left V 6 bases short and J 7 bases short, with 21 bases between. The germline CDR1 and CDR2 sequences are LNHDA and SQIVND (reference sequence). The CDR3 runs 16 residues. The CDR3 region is CASSSSKGGGREKLFF. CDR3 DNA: TGTGCCAGTAGCTCTTCGAAGGGGGGCGGGCGTGAAAAACTGTTTTTT.

CDR3 amino acids: CAWSVENEQFF. CDR3 bases: TGTGCCTGGAGTGTAGAAAATGAGCAGTTCTTC. The rearrangement links TRBV30 to TRBJ2-1; D uncertain. V dropped 0 bases and J dropped 7 bases, with 4 bases sitting between them. The CDR3 sequence is 11 residues long. The V gene's germline CDR1 is GTSNPN and CDR2 SVGIG (reference sequence).